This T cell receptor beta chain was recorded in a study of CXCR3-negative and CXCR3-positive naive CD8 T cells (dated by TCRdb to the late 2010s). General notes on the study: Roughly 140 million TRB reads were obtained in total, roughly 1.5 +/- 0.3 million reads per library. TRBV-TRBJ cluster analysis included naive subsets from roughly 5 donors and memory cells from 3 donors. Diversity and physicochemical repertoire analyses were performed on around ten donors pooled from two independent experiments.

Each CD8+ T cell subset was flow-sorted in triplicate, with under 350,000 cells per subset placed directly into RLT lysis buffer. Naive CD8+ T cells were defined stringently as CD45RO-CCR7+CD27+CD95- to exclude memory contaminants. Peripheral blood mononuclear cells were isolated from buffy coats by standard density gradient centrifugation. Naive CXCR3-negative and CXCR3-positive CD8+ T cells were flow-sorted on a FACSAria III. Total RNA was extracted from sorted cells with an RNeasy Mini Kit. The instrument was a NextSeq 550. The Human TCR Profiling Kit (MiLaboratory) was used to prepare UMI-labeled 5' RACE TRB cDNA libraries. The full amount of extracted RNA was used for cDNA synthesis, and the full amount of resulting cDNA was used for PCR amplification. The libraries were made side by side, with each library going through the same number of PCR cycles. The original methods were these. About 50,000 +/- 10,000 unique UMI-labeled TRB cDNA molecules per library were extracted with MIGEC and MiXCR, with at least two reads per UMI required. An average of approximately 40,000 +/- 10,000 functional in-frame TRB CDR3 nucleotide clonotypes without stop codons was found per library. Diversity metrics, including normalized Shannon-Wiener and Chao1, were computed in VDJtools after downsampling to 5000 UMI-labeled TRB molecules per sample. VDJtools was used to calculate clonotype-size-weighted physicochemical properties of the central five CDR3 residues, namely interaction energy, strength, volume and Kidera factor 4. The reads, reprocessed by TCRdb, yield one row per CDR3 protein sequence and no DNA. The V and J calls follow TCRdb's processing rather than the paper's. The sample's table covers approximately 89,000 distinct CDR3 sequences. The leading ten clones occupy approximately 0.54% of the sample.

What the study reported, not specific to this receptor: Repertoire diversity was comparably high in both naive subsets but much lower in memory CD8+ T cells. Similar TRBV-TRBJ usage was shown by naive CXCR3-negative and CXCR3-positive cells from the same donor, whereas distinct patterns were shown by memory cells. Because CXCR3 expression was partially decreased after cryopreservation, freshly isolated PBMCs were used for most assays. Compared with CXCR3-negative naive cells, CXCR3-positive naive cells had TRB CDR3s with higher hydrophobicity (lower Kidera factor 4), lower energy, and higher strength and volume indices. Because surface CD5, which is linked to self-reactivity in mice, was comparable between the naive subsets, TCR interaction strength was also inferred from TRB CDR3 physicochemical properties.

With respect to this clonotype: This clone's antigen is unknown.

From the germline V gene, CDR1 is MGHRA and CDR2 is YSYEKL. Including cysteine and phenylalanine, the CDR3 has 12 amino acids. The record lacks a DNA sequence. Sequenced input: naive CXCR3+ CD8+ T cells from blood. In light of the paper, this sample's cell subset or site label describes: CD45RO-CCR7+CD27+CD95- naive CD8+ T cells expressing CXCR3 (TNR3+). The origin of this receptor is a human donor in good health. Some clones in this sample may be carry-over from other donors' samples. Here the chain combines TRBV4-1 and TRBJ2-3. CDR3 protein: CASSHPTDTQYF.